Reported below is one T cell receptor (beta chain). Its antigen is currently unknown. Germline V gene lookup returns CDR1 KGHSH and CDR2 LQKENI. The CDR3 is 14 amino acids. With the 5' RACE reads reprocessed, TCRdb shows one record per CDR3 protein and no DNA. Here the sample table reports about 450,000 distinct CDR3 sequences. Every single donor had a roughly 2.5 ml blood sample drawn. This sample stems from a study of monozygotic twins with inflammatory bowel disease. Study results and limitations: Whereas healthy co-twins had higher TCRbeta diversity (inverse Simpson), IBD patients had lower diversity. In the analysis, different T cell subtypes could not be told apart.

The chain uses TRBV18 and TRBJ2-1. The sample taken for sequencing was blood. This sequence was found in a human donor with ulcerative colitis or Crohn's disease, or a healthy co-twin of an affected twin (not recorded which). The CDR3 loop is CASSPPGAGNEQFF.